A selection of T cell receptor beta chains follows, all from one sample in a study of shared clonotypes between healthy human individuals. TCRdb's copy holds only in-frame clones and misses some; the assay was immunoSEQ multiplex PCR. The sample carries some 2,100,000 clones, roughly 95% recorded once. Sequenced input: naive CD4+ T cells sorted from blood. All receptors derive from a man younger than 35 in good health. Each CDR3 is given with its conserved first and last residue. D genes are given only for firm matches. Some rows have no size entry. The others give once, few or many, or a class for an expanded clone.

CDR3 DNA: TGTGCCAGCAGCCCGCGACTAGAATCCACCGGGGAGCTGTTTTTT
CDR3 protein: CASSPRLESTGELFF
V gene: TRBV7-2
clone size: NA
D gene: NA
J gene: TRBJ2-2

CDR3 DNA: TGTGCCAGCAGTTCTAACGTAGCGGGGGGACAGTTCTTC
CDR3 protein: CASSSNVAGGQFF
V gene: TRBV7-9
clone size: NA
D gene: TRBD2
J gene: TRBJ2-1

CDR3 DNA: TGTGCCAGTAGTACCCCACGTGAGGGGAACACTGAAGCTTTCTTT
CDR3 protein: CASSTPREGNTEAFF
V gene: TRBV19
clone size: NA
D gene: NA
J gene: TRBJ1-1

CDR3 DNA: TGTGCCAGCAGCTTGGACAGGCCGAACACTGAAGCTTTCTTT
CDR3 protein: CASSLDRPNTEAFF
V gene: TRBV11-2
clone size: NA
D gene: TRBD1
J gene: TRBJ1-1

CDR3 DNA: TGTGCCAGCAGTGAAGCAGGTCGGGGGCCCTACGAGCAGTACTTC
CDR3 protein: CASSEAGRGPYEQYF
V gene: TRBV25-1
clone size: NA
D gene: NA
J gene: TRBJ2-7

CDR3 DNA: TGTGCCAGCAGGCGGGCTGAAAGCACCGAGCAGTACTTC
CDR3 protein: CASRRAESTEQYF
V gene: TRBV5-4
clone size: NA
D gene: NA
J gene: TRBJ2-7

CDR3 DNA: TGCGCCAGCAGCTTGGCAGGGGGGAGCAATCAGCCCCAGCATTTT
CDR3 protein: CASSLAGGSNQPQHF
V gene: TRBV5-1
clone size: NA
D gene: TRBD1
J gene: TRBJ1-5

CDR3 DNA: TGTGCCAGCAGCTCGACAGGAGGCTCCTACGAGCAGTACTTC
CDR3 protein: CASSSTGGSYEQYF
V gene: TRBV7-9
clone size: NA
D gene: NA
J gene: TRBJ2-7

CDR3 DNA: TGTGCCAGCAGCGTACCGGGACAGGGGGGATACGAGCAGTACTTC
CDR3 protein: CASSVPGQGGYEQYF
V gene: TRBV5-4
clone size: NA
D gene: TRBD1
J gene: TRBJ2-7

CDR3 DNA: TGTGCTAGCAGCCCTGGACAGAGCTCTGGAAACACCATATATTTT
CDR3 protein: CASSPGQSSGNTIYF
V gene: TRBV7-7
clone size: NA
D gene: NA
J gene: TRBJ1-3

CDR3 DNA: TGCGCCAGCAGCCCAGGGATGAAAACTGAAGCTTTCTTT
CDR3 protein: CASSPGMKTEAFF
V gene: TRBV5-1
clone size: NA
D gene: NA
J gene: TRBJ1-1

CDR3 DNA: TGTGCCATCAGGGAGGGGACAGGGAGAAATACTGAAGCTTTCTTT
CDR3 protein: CAIREGTGRNTEAFF
V gene: TRBV10-3
clone size: NA
D gene: TRBD1
J gene: TRBJ1-1

CDR3 DNA: TGTGCCAGCAAGAAGGGAAGTAATTTGGGGTATGGCTACACCTTC
CDR3 protein: CASKKGSNLGYGYTF
V gene: TRBV2
clone size: NA
D gene: NA
J gene: TRBJ1-2

CDR3 DNA: TGTGCCAGCAGCCCCAGCGTTGGGAGCAATCAGCCCCAGCATTTT
CDR3 protein: CASSPSVGSNQPQHF
V gene: TRBV6-5
clone size: NA
D gene: NA
J gene: TRBJ1-5

CDR3 DNA: TGTGCCAGCAGCTCTTCCGACACTTATGGCTACACCTTC
CDR3 protein: CASSSSDTYGYTF
V gene: TRBV7-9
clone size: once
D gene: NA
J gene: TRBJ1-2

CDR3 DNA: TGTGCCAGCAGCTTCGGTCTCGTCAGCTATGGCTACACCTTC
CDR3 protein: CASSFGLVSYGYTF
V gene: TRBV5-6
clone size: NA
D gene: NA
J gene: TRBJ1-2

CDR3 DNA: TGTGCCAGCAGGAAAGGACGGACTAACCCTGAAGCTTTCTTT
CDR3 protein: CASRKGRTNPEAFF
V gene: TRBV7-3
clone size: NA
D gene: NA
J gene: TRBJ1-1

CDR3 DNA: TGTGCCAGCAGCTGGGGACAGATTAATCAGCCCCAGCATTTT
CDR3 protein: CASSWGQINQPQHF
V gene: TRBV5-8
clone size: NA
D gene: TRBD1
J gene: TRBJ1-5

CDR3 DNA: TGCGCCAGCAGCCCCGGGACTAGCGTGTACAATGAGCAGTTCTTC
CDR3 protein: CASSPGTSVYNEQFF
V gene: TRBV5-1
clone size: NA
D gene: TRBD2
J gene: TRBJ2-1

CDR3 DNA: TGTGCCAGCAGTCCGGCGGGGGGATCTGGCTACACCTTC
CDR3 protein: CASSPAGGSGYTF
V gene: TRBV5-6
clone size: NA
D gene: NA
J gene: TRBJ1-2

CDR3 DNA: TGTGCCAGCAGCGTTTCCGGGACTAGCGGGTCAGATACGCAGTATTTT
CDR3 protein: CASSVSGTSGSDTQYF
V gene: TRBV5-4
clone size: NA
D gene: TRBD2
J gene: TRBJ2-3

CDR3 DNA: TGTGCCAGCAGTCCACAGGGGTCTGGAAACACCATATATTTT
CDR3 protein: CASSPQGSGNTIYF
V gene: TRBV27
clone size: NA
D gene: TRBD1
J gene: TRBJ1-3

CDR3 DNA: TGTGCCACTTCGACTAGCGGGGCCGCATTTGGTGGTGGGGAGCTGTTTTTT
CDR3 protein: CATSTSGAAFGGGELFF
V gene: TRBV5-4
clone size: NA
D gene: TRBD2
J gene: TRBJ2-2

CDR3 DNA: TGTGCCAGCATGACCGGGACCACCCTCCACTTT
CDR3 protein: CASMTGTTLHF
V gene: TRBV2
clone size: NA
D gene: NA
J gene: TRBJ1-6

CDR3 DNA: TGTGCCAGCAGCTCGGGACTAGCGGGAATCACCGGGGAGCTGTTTTTT
CDR3 protein: CASSSGLAGITGELFF
V gene: TRBV7-2
clone size: NA
D gene: TRBD2
J gene: TRBJ2-2

CDR3 DNA: TGTGCCAGCAGCCGTGACGGATTCACAGATACGCAGTATTTT
CDR3 protein: CASSRDGFTDTQYF
V gene: TRBV7-9
clone size: once
D gene: NA
J gene: TRBJ2-3

CDR3 DNA: TGTGCCAGCAGTGTCGTGGGATACACTGAAGCTTTCTTT
CDR3 protein: CASSVVGYTEAFF
V gene: TRBV6-1
clone size: NA
D gene: NA
J gene: TRBJ1-1

CDR3 DNA: TGTGCCAGCAGTTTAAGACTCAACGAGCAGTACTTC
CDR3 protein: CASSLRLNEQYF
V gene: TRBV28
clone size: NA
D gene: NA
J gene: TRBJ2-7

CDR3 DNA: TGTGCCAGCAGCTTAGCGCGTCTTCAGAACACTGAAGCTTTCTTT
CDR3 protein: CASSLARLQNTEAFF
V gene: TRBV11-1
clone size: NA
D gene: NA
J gene: TRBJ1-1

CDR3 DNA: TGTGCCATCAGTGAGTCGATGAGCTCCTACGAGCAGTACTTC
CDR3 protein: CAISESMSSYEQYF
V gene: TRBV10-3
clone size: NA
D gene: NA
J gene: TRBJ2-7

CDR3 DNA: TGTGCCAGCAGTGATCAGGGGGCTAACACTGAAGCTTTCTTT
CDR3 protein: CASSDQGANTEAFF
V gene: TRBV6-1
clone size: NA
D gene: TRBD1
J gene: TRBJ1-1

CDR3 DNA: TGCGCCAGCAGCTCAGACGGGGGCCCCTATGGCTACACCTTC
CDR3 protein: CASSSDGGPYGYTF
V gene: TRBV5-1
clone size: NA
D gene: NA
J gene: TRBJ1-2

CDR3 DNA: TGTGCCAGCAGTGTTATAGAAGAGACCCAGTACTTC
CDR3 protein: CASSVIEETQYF
V gene: TRBV2
clone size: NA
D gene: NA
J gene: TRBJ2-5

CDR3 DNA: TGTGCCAGCAGCTTAGTGGGACAGGGACTAAGCGAGCAGTACTTC
CDR3 protein: CASSLVGQGLSEQYF
V gene: TRBV7-2
clone size: NA
D gene: TRBD1
J gene: TRBJ2-7

CDR3 DNA: TGTGCCAGCAGTGAAGGCATTGCGGGAAGTGCCTACAATGAGCAGTTCTTC
CDR3 protein: CASSEGIAGSAYNEQFF
V gene: TRBV2
clone size: NA
D gene: NA
J gene: TRBJ2-1

CDR3 DNA: TGTGCCAGCAGTGCCGGACTAGTTCCGCAGTATTTT
CDR3 protein: CASSAGLVPQYF
V gene: TRBV6-5
clone size: NA
D gene: TRBD2
J gene: TRBJ2-3

CDR3 DNA: TGTGCCAGCAGCTCGGTCGCCGGTCCTGGTAATACGCAGTATTTT
CDR3 protein: CASSSVAGPGNTQYF
V gene: TRBV7-8
clone size: NA
D gene: NA
J gene: TRBJ2-3

CDR3 DNA: TGTGCCAGCAGTGGGCGAAGCTACAATGAGCAGTTCTTC
CDR3 protein: CASSGRSYNEQFF
V gene: TRBV2
clone size: NA
D gene: NA
J gene: TRBJ2-1

CDR3 DNA: TGTGCCAGCAGTACACGAGGTTCGCAGTATTTT
CDR3 protein: CASSTRGSQYF
V gene: TRBV2
clone size: once
D gene: NA
J gene: TRBJ2-3

CDR3 DNA: TGTGCCAGCAAGTGGACAGAGCAAGAGACCCAGTACTTC
CDR3 protein: CASKWTEQETQYF
V gene: TRBV6-4
clone size: NA
D gene: NA
J gene: TRBJ2-5

CDR3 DNA: TGCAGCGTTGTATCCCCACAGAGCACAGATACGCAGTATTTT
CDR3 protein: CSVVSPQSTDTQYF
V gene: TRBV29-1
clone size: NA
D gene: NA
J gene: TRBJ2-3

CDR3 DNA: TGCGCCAGCAGCTTCTCGACAGTCGAGGGCACTGAAGCTTTCTTT
CDR3 protein: CASSFSTVEGTEAFF
V gene: TRBV5-1
clone size: NA
D gene: NA
J gene: TRBJ1-1

CDR3 DNA: TGTGCCAGCAGTGAGGGACTAGCGGGTAGGGAGACCCAGTACTTC
CDR3 protein: CASSEGLAGRETQYF
V gene: TRBV28
clone size: NA
D gene: TRBD2
J gene: TRBJ2-5

CDR3 DNA: TGTGCCAGCAGCTCGAGGGTAGCCAAAAACATTCAGTACTTC
CDR3 protein: CASSSRVAKNIQYF
V gene: TRBV5-6
clone size: NA
D gene: NA
J gene: TRBJ2-4

CDR3 DNA: TGCAGTGCTAGCCGCCTAGCGGGGGTCTACTTC
CDR3 protein: CSASRLAGVYF
V gene: TRBV20-1
clone size: NA
D gene: TRBD2
J gene: TRBJ2-7

CDR3 DNA: TGTGCTAGTGGTTTGCTCTGGACTAGCGGGAGACCTGAGCAGTTCTTC
CDR3 protein: CASGLLWTSGRPEQFF
V gene: TRBV12-5
clone size: NA
D gene: TRBD2
J gene: TRBJ2-1

CDR3 DNA: TGTGCCAGCAGCGTAGGAGAGGGGGCGTGGACTGAAGCTTTCTTT
CDR3 protein: CASSVGEGAWTEAFF
V gene: TRBV9
clone size: NA
D gene: TRBD1
J gene: TRBJ1-1